The 3 T cell receptor beta chains presented below share a single source sample, sequenced in a study of T cell changes during pregnancy in multiple sclerosis. Libraries were prepared by immunoSEQ multiplex PCR; TCRdb keeps only in-frame clonotypes and omits some of them. The sample carries about 60,000 clones, just over 90% recorded once. This sample comprised peripheral blood, obtained after pregnancy. The receptors shown here come from a female donor with multiple sclerosis, enrolled in a pregnancy study.

The chain carries TRBV19 and TRBJ1-5, with no clear D. V lost 6 bases, J lost 0 bases, and 9 bases lay in between. Germline-derived CDR1 and CDR2 are LNHDA and SQIVND (reference sequence). The CDR3 consists of 14 residues. The CDR3 sequence is CASRGANSNQPQHF. The CDR3 DNA reads TGTGCCAGTAGGGGCGCTAATAGCAATCAGCCCCAGCATTTT. The full variable domain, in which reference TRBV19 and TRBJ1-5 provide the parts outside the CDR3, is DGGITQSPKYLFRKEGQNVTLSCEQNLNHDAMYWYRQDPGQGLRLIYYSQIVNDFQKGDIAEGYSVSREKKESFPLTVTSAQKNPTAFYLCASRGANSNQPQHFGDGTRLSIL.

This clone has a single count. The chain employs TRBV20-1 and TRBJ2-1, with 7 bases identical to TRBD1. The CDR3 loop spans 11 amino acids. Germline V CDR1 and CDR2: DFQATT, SNEGSKA (reference sequence). The V and J ends lost 4 bases and 7 bases, in that order; junction bases with no gene match: 1. The CDR3: CSATRGNEQFF. The CDR3 DNA sequence: TGCAGTGCTACCAGGGGGAATGAGCAGTTCTTC.

The J gene is TRBJ2-7, the V gene TRBV11-3; TRBD1 might be the D (5 bases). CDR3 length: 16 residues. The ends were cut back, 5 bases at V and 1 base at J, with 18 bases in the middle. Germline V gene sequence: CDR1 SGHNT, CDR2 YENEEA. The chain's CDR3 is CASSLRQRTPSYEQYF. The CDR3, as DNA: TGTGCCAGCAGCCTAAGACAGCGTACGCCATCCTACGAGCAGTACTTC.